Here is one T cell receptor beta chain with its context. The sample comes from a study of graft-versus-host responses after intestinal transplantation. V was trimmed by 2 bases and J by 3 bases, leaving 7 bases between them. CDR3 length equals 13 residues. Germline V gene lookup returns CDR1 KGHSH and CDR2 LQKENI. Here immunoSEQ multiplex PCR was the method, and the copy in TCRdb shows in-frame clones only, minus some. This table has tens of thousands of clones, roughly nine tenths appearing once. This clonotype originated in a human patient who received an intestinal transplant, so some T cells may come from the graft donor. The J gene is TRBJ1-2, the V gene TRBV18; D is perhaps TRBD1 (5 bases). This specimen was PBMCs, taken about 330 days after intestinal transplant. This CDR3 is CASSPGTDYGYTF. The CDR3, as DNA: TGTGCCAGCTCACCAGGGACTGACTATGGCTACACCTTC.